Each of the 19 T cell receptor beta chains below was sequenced from the same sample in a study of T cell responses to AZD1222 COVID-19 vaccine. Data came from immunoSEQ multiplex PCR; TCRdb stores just in-frame clones and leaves some out. The sample has around 140,000 clones, roughly 91% seen once. Material: peripheral blood, obtained on day 0 of AZD1222 vaccination. These receptors all come from an adult in good health.

The V and J genes are TRBV19 and TRBJ2-7; D call uncertain. Trimming stripped 4 bases from V and 5 bases from J, with 21 bases between. The CDR3 consists of 16 residues. CDR1 is LNHDA, CDR2 SQIVND, per germline (reference sequence). The CDR3 reads CASSRNPASEIHEQYF. Written as DNA, the CDR3 is TGTGCCAGTAGTAGGAACCCAGCAAGTGAGATCCACGAGCAGTACTTC.

The CDR3, as DNA: TGTGCCAGCAGCTTAGAACAGGGCAATGAGCAGTTCTTC. Amino acids: CASSLEQGNEQFF. The chain is built from TRBV7-2 and TRBJ2-1; D might be TRBD1 (6 bases). Germline CDR1 and CDR2: SGHTA and FQGNSA. V was trimmed by 1 base and J by 6 bases, leaving 7 bases between them. This CDR3 has 13 amino acids.

This CDR3 reads CASSLEAGAQNEQYF. The DNA for the CDR3 is TGTGCCAGCAGCTTAGAGGCAGGGGCGCAAAACGAGCAGTACTTC. This rearrangement joins TRBV7-2 to TRBJ2-7; TRBD1 might be the D (6 bases). The CDR3 length is 15 residues. The germline V and J ends were trimmed by 1 base and 5 bases, with 15 bases remaining between them. The germline V gene has CDR1 SGHTA and CDR2 FQGNSA.

This clone was detected only once. The chain is built from TRBV7-2 and TRBJ2-2, with 15 bases identical to TRBD2. Germline V gives CDR1 SGHTA, CDR2 FQGNSA. This CDR3 spans 18 amino acids. J gave up 0 bases and V 6 bases, and 5 bases lay outside the gene matches. The CDR3 spells CASRDGLAGGPNTGELFF. CDR3 sequence (DNA): TGTGCCAGCAGGGACGGACTAGCGGGAGGGCCGAACACCGGGGAGCTGTTTTTT.

The chain is built from TRBV9 and TRBJ1-2, with 7 bases lining up with TRBD1. Germline values: CDR1 SGDLS, CDR2 YYNGEE. J lost 1 base, V lost 0 bases, and 6 bases had no gene match. The CDR3 spans 16 residues. The CDR3 here is CASSVGQGTINYGYTF. In nucleotides, the CDR3 is TGTGCCAGCAGCGTAGGACAGGGCACCATTAACTATGGCTACACCTTC.

The genes are TRBV5-1 and TRBJ1-4; D not certain. This CDR3 region has 14 residues. Trimming removed 4 bases from V and 6 bases from J, with 13 bases in between. Germline CDR1 SGHRS, CDR2 YFSETQ. CDR3 in DNA: TGCGCCAGCAGCCGCGAGACAATCCATGAAAAACTGTTTTTT. Residues: CASSRETIHEKLFF.

The J gene is TRBJ2-5, the V gene TRBV13, with D unresolved. The CDR3 consists of 13 residues. Germline CDR1 and CDR2: PRHDT and FYEKMQ (reference sequence). Trimming removed 2 bases at V and 5 bases at J, with 9 bases between. The CDR3 DNA sequence: TGTGCCAGCAGCTTACGGGTTTCGGAGACCCAGTACTTC. This codes for CASSLRVSETQYF.

The gene calls are TRBV4-1 and TRBJ1-3; no clear D gene. V shed 0 bases and J shed 4 bases, with 13 bases lying between them. This CDR3 is 16 amino acids long. From germline, CDR1 is MGHRA and CDR2 YSYEKL. This CDR3 reads CASSQEGGPGGNTIYF. The CDR3 DNA reads TGCGCCAGCAGCCAAGAAGGCGGGCCTGGGGGAAACACCATATATTTT.

The chain couples TRBV7-6 to TRBJ2-5; D may be TRBD2 (6 bases). This CDR3 comprises 14 residues. Per the germline V gene, CDR1 is SGHVS and CDR2 is FNYEAQ. Trimming took off 6 bases at V and 2 bases at J, with 13 bases between the two ends. The CDR3 sequence is CASRAGLTQETQYF. DNA for the CDR3: TGTGCCAGCAGGGCGGGACTGACACAAGAGACCCAGTACTTC. Based on the CDR3 plus reference TRBV7-6 and TRBJ2-5, the full variable domain is GAGVSQSPRYKVTKRGQDVALRCDPISGHVSLYWYRQALGQGPEFLTYFNYEAQQDKSGLPNDRFSAERPEGSISTLTIQRTEQRDSAMYRCASRAGLTQETQYFGPGTRLLVL.

V usage is TRBV18 and J usage is TRBJ1-2; TRBD1 might be the D (6 bases). Trimming shortened V by 2 bases and J by 6 bases, and 7 bases separated the two germline ends. The CDR3 totals 12 residues. Germline V gives CDR1 KGHSH, CDR2 LQKENI. CDR3 nucleotides: TGTGCCAGCTCACCAGCAGGGGATGGCTACACCTTC. Translating it yields CASSPAGDGYTF.

The chain links TRBV5-1 to TRBJ2-1, with D tentatively TRBD1 or TRBD2 (5 bases each). V lost 5 bases to trimming and J lost 6 bases, with 9 bases between them. The CDR3 spans 12 residues. Germline assignment: CDR1 SGHRS and CDR2 YFSETQ. The CDR3: CASRRDLNEQFF. The DNA for the CDR3 is TGCGCCAGCAGAAGGGACCTCAATGAGCAGTTCTTC.

The chain links TRBV2 to TRBJ2-3, with 8 positions matching TRBD2. Germline CDR1 is SNHLY and CDR2 is FYNNEI. The CDR3 has 16 amino acids. V trimming: 6 bases; J trimming: 5 bases; junction bases outside the gene matches: 13. CDR3 amino acids: CASSVAAGGGLDTQYF. The CDR3 nucleotides are TGTGCCAGCAGCGTCGCCGCCGGGGGGGGCTTAGATACGCAGTATTTT. The whole variable domain, remainder taken from reference TRBV2 and TRBJ2-3, is EPEVTQTPSHQVTQMGQEVILRCVPISNHLYFYWYRQILGQKVEFLVSFYNNEISEKSEIFDDQFSVERPDGSNFTLKIRSTKLEDSAMYFCASSVAAGGGLDTQYFGPGTRLTVL.

This clone was seen a single time. This chain's CDR3 is CASSWGETQYF. The CDR3 DNA is TGTGCCAGCAGTTGGGGAGAGACCCAGTACTTC. This chain joins TRBV6-6 and TRBJ2-5; the D is unclear. V lost 4 bases, J lost 4 bases, and 4 bases lay in between. This CDR3 is built from 11 residues. CDR1 is MNHNY and CDR2 is SVGAGI in the germline V gene (reference sequence).

This clone was picked up one time. This chain uses TRBV2 with TRBJ1-6, with a tentative D call TRBD1 (6 bases). The CDR3 is made up of 14 amino acids. V lost 3 bases and J lost 9, with 12 bases in between. The germline V gene encodes CDR1 SNHLY and CDR2 FYNNEI. The CDR3 DNA follows: TGTGCCAGCAGTGAGGGGACACGTGGTTCACCCCTCCACTTT. It translates to CASSEGTRGSPLHF.

The genes are TRBV7-9 and TRBJ1-3; possible D gene TRBD1, 5 bases. V was clipped by 5 bases and J by 7 bases, with 12 bases between them. CDR3 length: 13 amino acids. CDR1 is SEHNR and CDR2 is FQNEAQ in the germline V gene (reference sequence). CDR3 nucleotide sequence: TGTGCCAGCAGCCCCCGGGGGGGGAACACCATATATTTT. Translated, it gives CASSPRGGNTIYF.

The rearrangement links TRBV5-4 to TRBJ2-3; 8 positions match TRBD1. The V and J ends lost 1 base and 6 bases, in that order; junction bases with no gene match: 4. The V gene's germline CDR1 is SGHNT and CDR2 YYREEE (reference sequence). The length of the CDR3 is 14 residues. CDR3: CASSLRQGADTQYF. CDR3 bases: TGTGCCAGCAGCTTGAGGCAGGGGGCGGATACGCAGTATTTT.

V and J are TRBV30 and TRBJ2-1; D is possibly TRBD2 (5 bases). Germline V gives CDR1 GTSNPN, CDR2 SVGIG (reference sequence). The CDR3 consists of 12 residues. V lost 0 bases, J lost 9 bases, and 9 bases lay in between. The CDR3 loop is CAWSVIAREQFF. The CDR3 region has the DNA TGTGCCTGGAGTGTTATAGCGCGTGAGCAGTTCTTC.

This rearrangement joins TRBV6-5 to TRBJ2-7; 9 nucleotides match TRBD1. The CDR3 totals 15 residues. J gave up 3 bases and V 2 bases, and 5 bases lay outside the gene matches. Germline V gene data show CDR1 as MNHEY and CDR2 as SVGAGI. The CDR3 DNA reads as TGTGCCAGCAGTTACGGGGGGACAGGGTTCTACGAGCAGTACTTC. Translation gives CASSYGGTGFYEQYF.

The rearrangement uses TRBV30 and TRBJ2-7, with 11 nucleotides matching TRBD1. The CDR3 consists of 13 residues. Germline-derived CDR1 and CDR2 are GTSNPN and SVGIG (reference sequence). J was trimmed by 3 bases and V by 3 bases; bases with no gene match: 1. The CDR3 region has the DNA TGTGCCTGGAGGGGACAGGGGGACTACGAGCAGTACTTC. Its translation is CAWRGQGDYEQYF.